Below, 21 T cell receptor beta chains from the same sample are listed, as sequenced in a study of identical twins. MiXCR, applied by TCRdb to the 5' RACE reads, yields one record per CDR3 protein. The table includes approximately 250,000 distinct CDR3 sequences, 6.5% detected once. This same sample was also part of a study on T cells expressing NK-cell markers.

Sequenced input: CD8+ T cells sorted from blood. The receptor set was obtained from a young woman in good health.

In its sample, this clonotype was seen many times. The chain is built from TRBV21-1 and TRBJ1-2; the table's TRBD1 call for D was not verified on the DNA. TRBV21-1 is noted as a pseudogene. This CDR3 region has 13 residues. CDR3 in amino acids: CASSKVTVSGYTF. CDR3 nucleotides: TGTGCCAGCAGCAAAGTAACTGTCTCCGGCTACACCTTC.

The rearrangement links TRBV9 to TRBJ2-1, with D uncertain. From germline, CDR1 is SGDLS and CDR2 YYNGEE. Trimming pared 2 bases from V and 8 bases from J, leaving 5 bases between. The CDR3 has 11 amino acids. Here the CDR3 DNA reads TGTGCCAGCAGCGTGGCGGATGAGCAGTTCTTC. Translated: CASSVADEQFF.

This clonotype was observed many times. The chain combines TRBV6-1 with TRBJ2-7, with a weak D call TRBD2 (6 bases). This CDR3 is built from 14 residues. Germline V gene lookup returns CDR1 MNHNS and CDR2 SASEGT. Trimming stripped 6 bases from V and 1 base from J, with 13 bases between. CDR3 in DNA: TGTGCCAGCAGCCCGGGACTCTCATCCTACGAGCAGTACTTC. Translation: CASSPGLSSYEQYF.

This clonotype was found many times. At one end the junction does not follow the germline gene, possibly because of a read error. V is TRBV20-1 and J is TRBJ2-5; tentative D call: TRBD2 (6 bases). The CDR3 loop spans 13 amino acids. The germline V gene has CDR1 DFQATT and CDR2 SNEGSKA (reference sequence). The CDR3 loop reads CSARGGSRETQYF. The DNA of the CDR3 is TGCAGTGCCAGAGGAGGGTCGAGGGAGACCCAGTACTTC.

This clonotype was counted a few times. The chain uses TRBV11-2 and TRBJ2-5; 8 positions agree with TRBD1. The CDR3 covers 15 residues. V shed 2 bases and J 6 bases; nucleotides not matched to a gene: 8. CDR1 is SGHAT, CDR2 FQNNGV, per germline. The CDR3 DNA reads TGTGCCAGCAGCTTAACCGGGACAGGAGGAAAGACCCAGTACTTC. Amino acids: CASSLTGTGGKTQYF. Supplemented by reference TRBV11-2 and TRBJ2-5, the full variable domain reads EAGVAQSPRYKIIEKRQSVAFWCNPISGHATLYWYQQILGQGPKLLIQFQNNGVVDDSQLPKDRFSAERLKGVDSTLKIQPAKLEDSAVYLCASSLTGTGGKTQYFGPGTRLLVL.

The V gene is TRBV7-9, the J gene TRBJ2-5; TRBD2 is a possible D gene (7 bases). The V and J ends lost 5 bases and 7 bases respectively, with 20 bases between them. CDR3 length: 15 residues. CDR1 is SEHNR and CDR2 is FQNEAQ in the germline V gene (reference sequence). CDR3 nucleotides: TGTGCCAGCAGCCCCGGGCAGGGGACTAAGGTGACCCAGTACTTC. Residues: CASSPGQGTKVTQYF.

This chain uses TRBV4-1 with TRBJ2-1; D gene unclear. The germline gives CDR1 MGHRA, CDR2 YSYEKL. V was clipped by 4 bases and J by 0 bases, with 10 bases between them. This CDR3 contains 15 residues. CDR3 region: CASSRAVNSYNEQFF. CDR3 nucleotides: TGCGCCAGCAGCCGCGCAGTGAACTCCTACAATGAGCAGTTCTTC.

This chain joins TRBV11-2 and TRBJ1-2, with D uncertain. Germline V lookup: CDR1 SGHAT, CDR2 FQNNGV. CDR3 length: 14 amino acids. V was shortened by 3 bases and J by 3 bases, with 11 bases between the two germline ends. The CDR3 reads CASSFWPRDYGYTF. The CDR3 DNA sequence: TGTGCCAGCAGCTTTTGGCCGAGGGACTATGGCTACACCTTC.

The CDR3: CSAIDGVQEKLFF. As DNA, the CDR3 is TGCAGTGCTATCGACGGGGTCCAGGAAAAACTGTTTTTT. The chain employs TRBV20-1 and TRBJ1-4, with no clear D. The CDR3 consists of 13 residues. The V end was cut by 4 bases, the J end by 8 bases, with 14 bases between. Germline V gene sequence: CDR1 DFQATT, CDR2 SNEGSKA (reference sequence).

About this clonotype itself: The junction shows a germline mismatch at one end, possibly a read error. V gene TRBV3-1 combines with J gene TRBJ2-1; D not resolved. There are 19 residues in the CDR3. CDR1 and CDR2 from the germline V gene are LGHDT and YNNKEL (reference sequence). Here the CDR3 DNA reads TGTGCCAGCACCCAAGATGGACCTGCAGCGATGTTCTCCTACAATGAGCAGTTCTTC. Its translation is CASTQDGPAAMFSYNEQFF.

This clonotype showed up many times. V gene TRBV29-1 combines with J gene TRBJ2-1; TRBD2 matches at 11 bases. The CDR3 consists of 15 residues. Germline-derived CDR1 and CDR2 are SQVTM and ANQGSEA. V lost 3 bases and J lost 2; bases outside the gene matches: 3. The CDR3 spells CSVDRSGRAYNEQFF. Written as DNA, the CDR3 is TGCAGCGTTGACCGTAGCGGGAGGGCCTACAATGAGCAGTTCTTC.

The chain links TRBV4-3 to TRBJ2-2; D ambiguous. Germline assignment: CDR1 LGHNA and CDR2 YSLEER. This CDR3 has 16 residues. The germline V and J ends were trimmed by 0 bases and 6 bases, with 14 bases remaining between them. For the CDR3, the DNA is TGCGCCAGCAGCCAAGATTCGAGTCCCCGTCCCGGGGAGCTGTTTTTT. Its translation: CASSQDSSPRPGELFF.

The sample holds many counts of this clonotype. The rearrangement joins TRBV12-3 or TRBV12-4 to TRBJ2-3; 9 bases line up with TRBD2. V was pared by 6 bases and J by 0 bases, with 7 bases of the junction left unmatched. This CDR3 is built from 16 residues. In DNA form, the CDR3 reads TGTGCCAGCAGCTACCTAGGACTAGCGAGCACAGATACGCAGTATTTT. This translates into CASSYLGLASTDTQYF.

The rearrangement uses TRBV7-9 and TRBJ2-5, with D unresolved. CDR3 length: 12 residues. The ends were cut back, 3 bases at V and 2 bases at J, with 4 bases in the middle. Per the germline V gene, CDR1 is SEHNR and CDR2 is FQNEAQ (reference sequence). This chain's CDR3 is CASSFQQETQYF. CDR3 DNA sequence: TGTGCCAGCAGCTTCCAGCAAGAGACCCAGTACTTC.

Only a few counts were recorded for this clonotype. The chain links TRBV29-1 to TRBJ1-2; the D is unclear. V gave up 6 bases and J gave up 0 bases, with 11 bases separating them. The CDR3 is 13 amino acids. Per germline, CDR1 SQVTM and CDR2 ANQGSEA. The CDR3 here is CSVVLHPNYGYTF. CDR3 nucleotides: TGCAGCGTAGTTCTTCACCCTAACTATGGCTACACCTTC.

This clonotype was detected only a few times. The chain has TRBV27 and TRBJ2-1; D assignment may be TRBD1 or TRBD2 (5 bases each). The V gene's germline CDR1 is MNHEY and CDR2 SMNVEV (reference sequence). The CDR3 extends over 14 amino acids. Between the trimmed V and J ends, which lost 8 bases and 5 bases, there was a span of 16 bases. The CDR3 loop is CASSTVGAHNEQFF. CDR3 nucleotides: TGTGCCAGCTCCACCGTCGGGGCGCACAATGAGCAGTTCTTC.

This clonotype was seen repeatedly, ten times or more. J is TRBJ1-1 and V is TRBV4-3, with D hard to call. The ends were cut back, 0 bases at V and 0 bases at J, with 8 bases in the middle. The CDR3 covers 15 residues. From germline, CDR1 is LGHNA and CDR2 YSLEER. This CDR3 is CASSQEGRVNTEAFF. The CDR3, as DNA: TGCGCCAGCAGCCAAGAAGGACGAGTGAACACTGAAGCTTTCTTT.

V and J are TRBV7-9 and TRBJ1-6; the D gene is possibly TRBD1 (5 bases). The CDR3 has 15 amino acids. The V gene lost 1 base and the J gene lost 10 bases, with 14 bases spanning the gap. CDR1 SEHNR and CDR2 FQNEAQ come from the germline V gene (reference sequence). CDR3 residues: CASSLEEGRGSPLHF. The DNA for the CDR3 is TGTGCCAGCAGCTTAGAGGAGGGAAGGGGATCACCCCTCCACTTT. Variable domain in full (rest from reference TRBV7-9 and TRBJ1-6): DTGVSQNPRHKITKRGQNVTFRCDPISEHNRLYWYRQTLGQGPEFLTYFQNEAQLEKSRLLSDRFSAERPKGSFSTLEIQRTEQGDSAMYLCASSLEEGRGSPLHFGNGTRLTVT.

This clonotype has only a few counts. The chain uses TRBV19 and TRBJ2-5; 13 bases are shared with TRBD2. CDR1 is LNHDA and CDR2 is SQIVND in the germline V gene (reference sequence). J gave up 2 bases and V 5 bases, and 2 bases lay outside the gene matches. This CDR3 has 15 residues. CDR3 residues: CASSWGLAGQETQYF. In nucleotides, the CDR3 is TGTGCCAGTAGTTGGGGACTAGCGGGACAAGAGACCCAGTACTTC.

V usage is TRBV7-9 and J usage is TRBJ2-4; 7 nucleotides match TRBD1. V trimming: 5 bases; J trimming: 3 bases; junction bases outside the gene matches: 13. CDR1 is SEHNR and CDR2 is FQNEAQ in the germline V gene (reference sequence). The CDR3 spans 17 residues. The CDR3 bases are TGTGCCAGCAGCGCGACACAGGGGCCCCCCGGCAAAAACATTCAGTACTTC. Protein product: CASSATQGPPGKNIQYF.

The chain recombines TRBV19 with TRBJ2-3; 13 positions match TRBD2. CDR1 is LNHDA and CDR2 is SQIVND in the germline V gene (reference sequence). V was clipped by 7 bases and J by 4 bases; unmatched bases: 5. The CDR3 loop spans 15 amino acids. CDR3 nucleotide sequence: TGTGCCAGTAAATGGACTAGCGGGAGCCCAGATACGCAGTATTTT. Translating gives CASKWTSGSPDTQYF. Full variable domain (rest looked up from reference TRBV19 and TRBJ2-3): DGGITQSPKYLFRKEGQNVTLSCEQNLNHDAMYWYRQDPGQGLRLIYYSQIVNDFQKGDIAEGYSVSREKKESFPLTVTSAQKNPTAFYLCASKWTSGSPDTQYFGPGTRLTVL.